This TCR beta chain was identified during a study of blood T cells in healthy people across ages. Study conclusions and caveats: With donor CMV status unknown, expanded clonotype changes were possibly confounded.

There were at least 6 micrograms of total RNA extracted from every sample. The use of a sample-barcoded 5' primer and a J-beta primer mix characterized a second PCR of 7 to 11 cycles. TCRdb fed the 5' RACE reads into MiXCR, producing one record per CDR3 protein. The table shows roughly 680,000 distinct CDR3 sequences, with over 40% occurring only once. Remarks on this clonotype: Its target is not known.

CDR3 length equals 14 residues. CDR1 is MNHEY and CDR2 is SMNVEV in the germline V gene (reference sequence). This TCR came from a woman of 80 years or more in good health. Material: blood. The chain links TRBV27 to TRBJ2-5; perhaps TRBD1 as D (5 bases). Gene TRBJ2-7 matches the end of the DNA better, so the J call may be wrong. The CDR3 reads CASSPTRVWYEQYF. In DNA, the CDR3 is TGTGCCAGCAGTCCTACCAGGGTCTGGTACGAGCAGTACTTC.